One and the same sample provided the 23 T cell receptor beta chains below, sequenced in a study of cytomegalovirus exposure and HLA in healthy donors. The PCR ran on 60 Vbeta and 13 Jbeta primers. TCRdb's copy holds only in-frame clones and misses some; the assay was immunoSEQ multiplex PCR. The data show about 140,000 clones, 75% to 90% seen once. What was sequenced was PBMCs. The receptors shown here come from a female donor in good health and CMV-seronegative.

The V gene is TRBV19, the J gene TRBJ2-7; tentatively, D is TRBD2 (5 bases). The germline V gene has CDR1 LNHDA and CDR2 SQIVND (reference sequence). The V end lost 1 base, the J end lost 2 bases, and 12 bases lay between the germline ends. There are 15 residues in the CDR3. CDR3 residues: CASSIAGYGTYEQYF. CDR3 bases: TGTGCCAGTAGTATAGCGGGGTACGGCACCTACGAGCAGTACTTC.

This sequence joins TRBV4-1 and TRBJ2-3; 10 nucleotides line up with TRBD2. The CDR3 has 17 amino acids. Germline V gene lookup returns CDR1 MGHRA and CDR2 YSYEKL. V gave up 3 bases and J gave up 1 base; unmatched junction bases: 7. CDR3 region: CASSQAASGRGTDTQYF. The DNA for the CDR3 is TGCGCCAGCAGCCAGGCCGCCAGCGGGAGGGGCACAGATACGCAGTATTTT.

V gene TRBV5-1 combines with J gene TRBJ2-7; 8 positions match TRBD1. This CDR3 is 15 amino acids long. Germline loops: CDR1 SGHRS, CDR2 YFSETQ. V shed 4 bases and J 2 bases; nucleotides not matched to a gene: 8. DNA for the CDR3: TGCGCCAGCAGCCCCGAACCGGGACAGGCCTACGAGCAGTACTTC. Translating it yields CASSPEPGQAYEQYF.

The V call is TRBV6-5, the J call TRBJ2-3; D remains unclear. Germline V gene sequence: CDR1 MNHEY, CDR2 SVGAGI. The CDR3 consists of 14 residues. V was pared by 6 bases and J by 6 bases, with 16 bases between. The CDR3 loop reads CASRENGFEDTQYF. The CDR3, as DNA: TGTGCCAGCAGGGAGAATGGTTTTGAGGATACGCAGTATTTT.

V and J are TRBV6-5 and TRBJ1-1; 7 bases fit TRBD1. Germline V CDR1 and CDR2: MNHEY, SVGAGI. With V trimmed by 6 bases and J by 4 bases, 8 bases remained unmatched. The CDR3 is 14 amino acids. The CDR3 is CASSLLRGVTEAFF. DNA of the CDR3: TGTGCCAGCAGCCTACTCAGGGGGGTCACTGAAGCTTTCTTT.

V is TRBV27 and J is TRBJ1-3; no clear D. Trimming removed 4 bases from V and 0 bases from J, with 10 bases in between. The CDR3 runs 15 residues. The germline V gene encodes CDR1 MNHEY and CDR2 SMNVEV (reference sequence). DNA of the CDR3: TGTGCCAGCAGTTCCAACAGTGACTCTGGAAACACCATATATTTT. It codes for CASSSNSDSGNTIYF.

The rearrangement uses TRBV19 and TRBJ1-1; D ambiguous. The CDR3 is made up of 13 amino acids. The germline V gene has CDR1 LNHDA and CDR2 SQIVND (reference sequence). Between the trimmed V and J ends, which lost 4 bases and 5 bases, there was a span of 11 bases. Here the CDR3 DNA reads TGTGCCAGTAGTAATTCACAAGAAACTGAAGCTTTCTTT. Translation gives CASSNSQETEAFF.

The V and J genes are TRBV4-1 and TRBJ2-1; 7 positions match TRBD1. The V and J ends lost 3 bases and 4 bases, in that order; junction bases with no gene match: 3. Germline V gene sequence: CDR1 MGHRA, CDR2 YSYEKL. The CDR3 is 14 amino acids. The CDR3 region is CASSHAGGYNEQFF. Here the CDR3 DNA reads TGCGCCAGCAGCCACGCAGGGGGTTACAATGAGCAGTTCTTC.

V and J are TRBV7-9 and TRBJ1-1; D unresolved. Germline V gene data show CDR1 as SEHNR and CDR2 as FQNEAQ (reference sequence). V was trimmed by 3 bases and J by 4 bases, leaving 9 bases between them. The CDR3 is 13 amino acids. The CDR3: CASSFRESTEAFF. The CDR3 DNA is TGTGCCAGCAGCTTCCGGGAGAGCACTGAAGCTTTCTTT.

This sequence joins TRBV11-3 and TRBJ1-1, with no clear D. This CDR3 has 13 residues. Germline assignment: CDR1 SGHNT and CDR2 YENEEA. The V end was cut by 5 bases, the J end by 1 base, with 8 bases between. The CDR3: CASSHTRNTEAFF. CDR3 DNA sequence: TGTGCCAGCAGCCATACACGGAACACTGAAGCTTTCTTT.

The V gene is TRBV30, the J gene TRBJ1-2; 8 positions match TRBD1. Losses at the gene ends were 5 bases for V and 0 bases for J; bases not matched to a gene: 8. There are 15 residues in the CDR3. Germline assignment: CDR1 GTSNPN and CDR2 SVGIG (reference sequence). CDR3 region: CAWARDRITNYGYTF. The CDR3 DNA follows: TGTGCCTGGGCCCGGGACAGGATTACTAACTATGGCTACACCTTC.

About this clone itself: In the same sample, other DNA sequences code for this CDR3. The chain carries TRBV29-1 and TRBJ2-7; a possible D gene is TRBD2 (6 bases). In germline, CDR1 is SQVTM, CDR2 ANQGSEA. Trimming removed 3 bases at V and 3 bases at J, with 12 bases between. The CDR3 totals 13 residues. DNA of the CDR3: TGCAGCGTTGAGGAGGGAGAGGGCTACGAGCAGTACTTC. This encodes CSVEEGEGYEQYF.

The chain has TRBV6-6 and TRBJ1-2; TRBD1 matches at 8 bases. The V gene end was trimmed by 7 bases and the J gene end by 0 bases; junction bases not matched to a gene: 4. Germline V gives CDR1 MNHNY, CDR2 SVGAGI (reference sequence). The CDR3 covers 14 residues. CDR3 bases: TGTGCCAGCAACCGGGACAGGACTAACTATGGCTACACCTTC. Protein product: CASNRDRTNYGYTF.

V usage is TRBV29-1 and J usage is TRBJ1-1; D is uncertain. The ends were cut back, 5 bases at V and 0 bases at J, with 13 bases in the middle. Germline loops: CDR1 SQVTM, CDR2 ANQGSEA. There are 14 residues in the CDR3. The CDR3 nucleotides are TGCAGCGTTCCTTCTCCCTCTATGAACACTGAAGCTTTCTTT. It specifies CSVPSPSMNTEAFF.

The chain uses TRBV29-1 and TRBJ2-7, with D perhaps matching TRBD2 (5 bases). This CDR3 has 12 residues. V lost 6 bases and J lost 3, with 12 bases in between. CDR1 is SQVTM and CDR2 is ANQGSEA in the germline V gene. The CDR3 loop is CSVGVTGYEQYF. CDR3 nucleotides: TGCAGCGTGGGAGTAACGGGCTACGAGCAGTACTTC.

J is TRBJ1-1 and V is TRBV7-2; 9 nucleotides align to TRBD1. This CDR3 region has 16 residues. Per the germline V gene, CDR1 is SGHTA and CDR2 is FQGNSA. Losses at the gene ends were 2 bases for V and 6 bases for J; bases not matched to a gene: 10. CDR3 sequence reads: CASSLTPGQGISEAFF. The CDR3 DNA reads TGTGCCAGCAGCTTAACACCGGGACAGGGTATCTCTGAAGCTTTCTTT.

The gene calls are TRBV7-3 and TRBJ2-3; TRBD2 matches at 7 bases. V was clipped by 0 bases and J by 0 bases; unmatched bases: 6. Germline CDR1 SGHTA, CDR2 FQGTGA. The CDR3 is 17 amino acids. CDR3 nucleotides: TGTGCCAGCAGCTTAACAGCACTAGCGCGGAGCACAGATACGCAGTATTTT. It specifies CASSLTALARSTDTQYF.

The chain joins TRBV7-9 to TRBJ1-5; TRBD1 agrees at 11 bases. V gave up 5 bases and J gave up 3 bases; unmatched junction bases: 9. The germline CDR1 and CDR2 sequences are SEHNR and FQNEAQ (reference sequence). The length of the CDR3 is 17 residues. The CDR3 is CASSMGQGGNHNQPQHF. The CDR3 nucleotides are TGTGCCAGCAGCATGGGACAGGGGGGCAACCACAATCAGCCCCAGCATTTT.

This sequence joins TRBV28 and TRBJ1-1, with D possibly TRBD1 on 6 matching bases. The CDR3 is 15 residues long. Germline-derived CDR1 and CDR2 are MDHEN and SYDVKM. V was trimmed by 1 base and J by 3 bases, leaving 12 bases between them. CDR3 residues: CASSLYREADTEAFF. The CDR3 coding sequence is TGTGCCAGCAGTTTATACAGGGAAGCGGACACTGAAGCTTTCTTT.

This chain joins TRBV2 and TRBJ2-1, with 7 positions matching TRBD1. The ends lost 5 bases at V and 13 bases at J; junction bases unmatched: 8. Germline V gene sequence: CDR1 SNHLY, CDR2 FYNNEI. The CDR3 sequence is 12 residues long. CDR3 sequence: CASSLSGTAQFF. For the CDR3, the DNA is TGTGCCAGCAGTCTATCTGGGACAGCACAGTTCTTC.

The CDR3 DNA follows: TGTGCCAGCAGTTACGGAAAGGGGGCGAACTATGGCTACACCTTC. It yields the protein CASSYGKGANYGYTF. The V and J genes are TRBV6-5 and TRBJ1-2; 7 nucleotides match TRBD1. This CDR3 region has 15 residues. CDR1 and CDR2 from the germline V gene are MNHEY and SVGAGI. The J segment lost 2 bases and the V segment lost 2 bases, leaving 5 bases of the junction unmatched.

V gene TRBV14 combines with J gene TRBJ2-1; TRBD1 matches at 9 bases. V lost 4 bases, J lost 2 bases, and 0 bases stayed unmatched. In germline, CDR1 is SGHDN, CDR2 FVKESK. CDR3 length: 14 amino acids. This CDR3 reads CASSRDRAYNEQFF. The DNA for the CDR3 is TGTGCCAGCAGCCGGGACAGGGCCTACAATGAGCAGTTCTTC. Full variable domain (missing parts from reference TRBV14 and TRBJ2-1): EAGVTQFPSHSVIEKGQTVTLRCDPISGHDNLYWYRRVMGKEIKFLLHFVKESKQDESGMPNNRFLAERTGGTYSTLKVQPAELEDSGVYFCASSRDRAYNEQFFGPGTRLTVL.

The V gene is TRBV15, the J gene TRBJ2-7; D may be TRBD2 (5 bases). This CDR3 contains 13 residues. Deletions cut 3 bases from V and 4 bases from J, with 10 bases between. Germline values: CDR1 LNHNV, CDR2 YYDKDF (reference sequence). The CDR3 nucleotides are TGTGCCACCAGCAGGGCTCGAGGGTACGAGCAGTACTTC. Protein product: CATSRARGYEQYF. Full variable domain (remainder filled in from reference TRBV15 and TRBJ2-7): DAMVIQNPRYQVTQFGKPVTLSCSQTLNHNVMYWYQQKSSQAPKLLFHYYDKDFNNEADTPDNFQSRRPNTSFCFLDIRSPGLGDTAMYLCATSRARGYEQYFGPGTRLTVT.